This T cell receptor (beta chain) stems from a study of regulatory and conventional T cells in RAG deficiency. This clone has just one count. Germline V gene data show CDR1 as SGHRS and CDR2 as YFSETQ. V was cut by 0 bases and J by 0 bases, with 6 bases left in between. The CDR3 spans 14 residues. The sorted conventional CD4+ T cells were CD25-low and CD127-high, with genomic DNA sequenced. Assay: immunoSEQ multiplex PCR; the TCRdb copy retains only in-frame clones and omits some. The sample has 45,000 or so clones; over 80% are singletons. The same sample was also used in a study of regulatory T cells. From that paper: Amplification used 52 TRBV primers and 13 TRBJ primers. Skewed V and J usage and few unique V-J pairs marked patient repertoires, most in Tregs.

This receptor was taken from a human donor in good health. Specimen: CD4+ effector T cells sorted from blood. This chain joins TRBV5-1 and TRBJ1-1; D call uncertain. The CDR3 is CASSLANMNTEAFF. CDR3 sequence (DNA): TGCGCCAGCAGCTTGGCCAACATGAACACTGAAGCTTTCTTT.